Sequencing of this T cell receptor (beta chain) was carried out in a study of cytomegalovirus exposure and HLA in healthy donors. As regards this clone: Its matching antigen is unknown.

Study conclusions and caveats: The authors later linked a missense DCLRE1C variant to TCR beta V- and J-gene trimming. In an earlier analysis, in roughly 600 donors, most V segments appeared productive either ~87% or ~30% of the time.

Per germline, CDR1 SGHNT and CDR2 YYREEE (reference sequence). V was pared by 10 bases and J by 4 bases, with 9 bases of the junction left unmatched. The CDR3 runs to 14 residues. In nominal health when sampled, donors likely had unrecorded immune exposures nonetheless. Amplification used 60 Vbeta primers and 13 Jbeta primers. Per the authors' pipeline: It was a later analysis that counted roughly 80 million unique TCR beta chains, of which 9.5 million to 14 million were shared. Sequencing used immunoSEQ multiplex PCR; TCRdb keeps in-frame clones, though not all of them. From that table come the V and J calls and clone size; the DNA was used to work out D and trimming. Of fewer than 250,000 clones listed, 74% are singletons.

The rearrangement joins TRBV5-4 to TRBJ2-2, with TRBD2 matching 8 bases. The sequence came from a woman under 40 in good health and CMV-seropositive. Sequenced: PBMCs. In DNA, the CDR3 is TGTGCCCGCTCCAGCGGGGGTGGCACCGGGGAGCTGTTTTTT. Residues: CARSSGGGTGELFF. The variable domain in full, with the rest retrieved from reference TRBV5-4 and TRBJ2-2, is ETGVTQSPTHLIKTRGQQVTLRCSSQSGHNTVSWYQQALGQGPQFIFQYYREEENGRGNFPPRFSGLQFPNYSSELNVNALELDDSALYLCARSSGGGTGELFFGEGSRLTVL.